Listed below are T cell receptor beta chains from one sample, sequenced in a study of blood T cell repertoires in COVID-19. The data were produced by immunoSEQ multiplex PCR, yet TCRdb's version contains in-frame clones alone and is incomplete. The table has about 140,000 clones, 75% to 90% seen once. The specimen sequenced was PBMCs or T cells enriched from blood (not recorded which). Every receptor here comes from a man between 50 and 59 years old in a cohort exposed to, infected with or recovered from COVID-19 (not recorded which). The CDR3 runs from the conserved cysteine through the conserved F or W. The D gene is left open where the match is weak. Clone sizes are given selectively: once, few, many, or a class where the clone is expanded.

clone_size	d_call	j_call	v_call	cdr3_nt	cdr3_aa
-	-	TRBJ1-5	TRBV2	TGTGCCAGCAGGGTGGAGGGTAATCAGCCCCAGCATTTT	CASRVEGNQPQHF
-	-	TRBJ1-1	TRBV19	TGTGCCAGTAGTATCAAGGGGCTTAGCACTGAAGCTTTCTTT	CASSIKGLSTEAFF
-	-	TRBJ2-2	TRBV3-1/TRBV3-2	TGTGCCAGCAGCTGGGGTGAGGGTACTATCGCCGGGGAGCTGTTTTTT	CASSWGEGTIAGELFF
-	-	TRBJ1-2	TRBV29-1	TGCAGCGTTGGGGCTCACTATGGCTACACCTTC	CSVGAHYGYTF
once	TRBD1	TRBJ1-1	TRBV5-1	TGCGCCAGCAGCGGGTCGACAGGGATGAACACTGAAGCTTTCTTT	CASSGSTGMNTEAFF
-	TRBD2	TRBJ2-1	TRBV4-2	TGTGCCAGCAGCCCCCGGGAGGTTCAATTCGGTTCGGCGGGTTACAATGAGCAGTTCTTC	CASSPREVQFGSAGYNEQFF
-	TRBD2	TRBJ2-7	TRBV28	TGTGCCAGCAGCCTAACGCGGGGGGGCCTCTACGAGCAGTACTTC	CASSLTRGGLYEQYF
-	-	TRBJ2-7	TRBV7-9	TGTGCCAGCAGTTATGGGGCAGGGCCCGAGCAGTACTTC	CASSYGAGPEQYF
once	TRBD2	TRBJ2-1	TRBV6-4	TGTGCCAGCAGTGACGGCGGGGGAAGAAACAATGAGCAGTTCTTC	CASSDGGGRNNEQFF
-	TRBD2	TRBJ2-7	TRBV7-3	TGTGCCAGCAGCATAGTAGCGGGGAGCTCCTACGAGCAGTACTTC	CASSIVAGSSYEQYF
-	-	TRBJ1-5	TRBV19	TGTGCCAGTAGTATGATGGCAGGGGTTGAAAGCAATCAGCCCCAGCATTTT	CASSMMAGVESNQPQHF
-	TRBD1	TRBJ1-1	TRBV5-1	TGCGCCAGCAGCTTGGAGCAGACAGGGGGGCGGACTGAAGCTTTCTTT	CASSLEQTGGRTEAFF
-	-	TRBJ1-5	TRBV7-8	TGTGCCAGCAGCTCACAAGAGGGTCTCCATCAGCCCCAGCATTTT	CASSSQEGLHQPQHF
-	-	TRBJ2-3	TRBV30	TGTGCCTGGACCAGGGATTTGGCAAACACAGATACGCAGTATTTT	CAWTRDLANTDTQYF
-	TRBD1	TRBJ1-1	TRBV5-4	TGTGCCAGCAGCTTGGGCGGGACAGGGCCCGTGAACACTGAAGCTTTCTTT	CASSLGGTGPVNTEAFF
-	TRBD2	TRBJ2-2	TRBV18	TGTGCCAGCTCACCACCGGGACTAGCGGGCACCGGGGAGCTGTTTTTT	CASSPPGLAGTGELFF
-	TRBD1	TRBJ2-1	TRBV19	TGTGCCAGTAGTACCGGGACAGCAGGGGAGCAGTTCTTC	CASSTGTAGEQFF
-	TRBD1	TRBJ2-3	TRBV18	TGTGCCAGCTCACCACAGGTCGGGACAGGGTTTACAGATACGCAGTATTTT	CASSPQVGTGFTDTQYF
-	-	TRBJ1-2	TRBV10-3	TGTGCCATCCGAGGGCAGGAGATTTTTTATGGCTACACCTTC	CAIRGQEIFYGYTF
-	TRBD2	TRBJ2-5	TRBV11-3	TGTGCCAGCAGTCGCGGGACTAGCGGCCAAGAGACCCAGTACTTC	CASSRGTSGQETQYF
-	TRBD1	TRBJ1-4	TRBV28	TGTGCCAGCAGTCTTTCAGGGGGTCGAAATGAAAAACTGTTTTTT	CASSLSGGRNEKLFF
-	-	TRBJ1-2	TRBV9	TGTGCCAGCAGCGTAGTAGGCCAGGGCGAAGGCTACACCTTC	CASSVVGQGEGYTF
-	-	TRBJ2-4	TRBV30	TGTGCCTGGAGTTGGAGCAGACTAGCCAAAAACATTCAGTACTTC	CAWSWSRLAKNIQYF
-	TRBD1	TRBJ1-5	TRBV15	TGTGCCACCAGCAGAGACCTACAGGGGTCGGGCAATCAGCCCCAGCATTTT	CATSRDLQGSGNQPQHF
once	-	TRBJ1-2	TRBV10-3	TGTGCCATCCTAGGGGGGGAGACAGCGTTGGAGGGCTACACCTTC	CAILGGETALEGYTF
-	-	TRBJ2-3	TRBV7-9	TGTGCCAGCAGCCATCTCCTCGGGAAGGGTTCAGATACGCAGTATTTT	CASSHLLGKGSDTQYF
-	TRBD2	TRBJ2-7	TRBV10-1	TGCGCCAGCAGTGAGTCTGGTCTAGCGGGTTACGAGCAGTACTTC	CASSESGLAGYEQYF
-	TRBD2	TRBJ2-5	TRBV7-2	TGTGCCAGCAGCCGGACTAGCGGGGGCGAGGGGACCCAGTACTTC	CASSRTSGGEGTQYF
-	TRBD2	TRBJ2-3	TRBV7-2	TGTGCCAGCAGCCTACTAAGCGGGAGAGGCGGGGACACAGATACGCAGTATTTT	CASSLLSGRGGDTDTQYF
-	-	TRBJ1-6	TRBV19	TGTGCCAGTAGTATGCAGGGTGCAAATTCACCCCTCCACTTT	CASSMQGANSPLHF
-	TRBD2	TRBJ2-5	TRBV7-2	TGTGCCAGCAGCCCAAGGTCGGGGGGGTACCAAGAGACCCAGTACTTC	CASSPRSGGYQETQYF
-	TRBD1	TRBJ2-3	TRBV10-3	TGTGCCATCGGGAGGGACAGGGGCACAGATACGCAGTATTTT	CAIGRDRGTDTQYF
few	TRBD1	TRBJ1-4	TRBV19	TGTGCCAGTAACCTAGGGACAGCAACTAATGAAAAACTGTTTTTT	CASNLGTATNEKLFF
-	TRBD1	TRBJ2-5	TRBV5-1	TGCGCCAGCAGCTTCACAGGGGGCGTAGAGACCCAGTACTTC	CASSFTGGVETQYF
-	-	TRBJ1-5	TRBV6-2/TRBV6-3	TGTGCCAGCAGTTACGCGCAGGGGTTTCAGCCCCAGCATTTT	CASSYAQGFQPQHF
-	TRBD1	TRBJ1-1	TRBV5-4	TGTGCCAGCAGCTCCCCTGACAGGGGACGTAACACTGAAGCTTTCTTT	CASSSPDRGRNTEAFF
-	-	TRBJ2-1	TRBV11-3	TGTGCCAGCAGCCCCGACTGGTCCTACAATGAGCAGTTCTTC	CASSPDWSYNEQFF
-	-	TRBJ2-7	TRBV27	TGTGCCAGCAGTTTTCAAGGGAATCGACTACACGAGCAGTACTTC	CASSFQGNRLHEQYF
-	-	TRBJ2-5	TRBV6-5	TGTGCCAGCATTCAGGGGGGCCTCCAGTACTTC	CASIQGGLQYF
-	-	TRBJ1-1	TRBV28	TGTGCCAGCAGTCTCACAGAGATGAACACTGAAGCTTTCTTT	CASSLTEMNTEAFF
-	TRBD1	TRBJ1-6	TRBV5-1	TGCGCCAGCAGCCTCGACCCTCTTTTCGACAGGGGCAATTCACCCCTCCACTTT	CASSLDPLFDRGNSPLHF
-	TRBD2	TRBJ2-7	TRBV5-6	TGTGCCAGCAGCTTGCGCCTAGCGGCAGCCTACGAGCAGTACTTC	CASSLRLAAAYEQYF
-	TRBD1	TRBJ1-5	TRBV18	TGTGCCAGCTCACCACAGCAGTCAGGGGGCGATCCCCAGCATTTT	CASSPQQSGGDPQHF
-	TRBD2	TRBJ2-2	TRBV13	TGTGCCAGCTCGGAGCGGGGGGACACCGGGGAGCTGTTTTTT	CASSERGDTGELFF
-	-	TRBJ2-7	TRBV1	TGCACCAGCAGCCCAGACAACTACGAGCAGTACTTC	CTSSPDNYEQYF
-	-	TRBJ2-2	TRBV19	TGTGCCAGTTCTAGGAGCGGGGAGCTGTTTTTT	CASSRSGELFF
-	-	TRBJ1-2	TRBV18	TGTGCCAGCTCACCACAGGGGCAGGGGCATGGCTACACCTTC	CASSPQGQGHGYTF
-	-	TRBJ2-2	TRBV12-3/TRBV12-4	TGTGCCAGCCGGGGCGGGGAGCTGTTTTTT	CASRGGELFF
once	-	TRBJ1-2	TRBV7-2	TGTGCCAGCAGCTTAGAAATGGCTTTGAGGGGCTACACCTTC	CASSLEMALRGYTF
-	-	TRBJ2-7	TRBV19	TGTGCCAGTAGTCCTGGTTTGTCGTCTAACGAGCAGTACTTC	CASSPGLSSNEQYF
-	-	TRBJ2-7	TRBV6-5	TGTGCCGGAGCCCCGGCAGGGGCGGGCGAGCAGTACTTC	CAGAPAGAGEQYF